This T cell receptor beta chain was profiled in a study of OX40 agonist ivuxolimab in advanced cancers. Study-wide background: Of mixed ages from 23 to 79 and averaging about 65 years, the group was approximately 80% male.

Blood specimens came from baseline, cycle 4 day 1, and cycle 7 day 1. CDR3 length equals 11 residues. Looked up from germline, CDR1 is WSHSY and CDR2 is SAAADI. Produced via immunoSEQ multiplex PCR; TCRdb's table is partial and in-frame only. This table has roughly 58,000 clones, roughly 93% appearing once. This sample comprised CD4+ or CD8+ T cells sorted from blood, obtained in a trial of the OX40 agonist ivuxolimab. The chain employs TRBV10-2 and TRBJ2-5; D gene ambiguous. The end of the DNA is better explained by TRBJ2-7, so the J call may be wrong. This receptor was obtained from an adult with an advanced solid tumor such as melanoma, head and neck, liver or kidney cancer. The CDR3 sequence is CASSESYEQYF. The CDR3 coding sequence is TGCGCCAGCAGTGAGTCGTACGAGCAGTACTTC.